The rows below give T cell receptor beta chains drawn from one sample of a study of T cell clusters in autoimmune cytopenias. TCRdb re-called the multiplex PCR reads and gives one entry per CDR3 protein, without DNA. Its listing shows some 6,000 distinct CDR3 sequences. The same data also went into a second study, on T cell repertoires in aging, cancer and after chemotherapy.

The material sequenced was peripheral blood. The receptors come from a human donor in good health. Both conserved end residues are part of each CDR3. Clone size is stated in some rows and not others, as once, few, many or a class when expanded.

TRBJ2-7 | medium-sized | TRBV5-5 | CASSPLSSYEQYF
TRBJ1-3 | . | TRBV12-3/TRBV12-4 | CASRIQGAGNTIYF
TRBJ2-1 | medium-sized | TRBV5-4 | CASSVGTGFVNEQFF
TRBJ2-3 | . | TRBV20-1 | CGTLGGSTDTQYF
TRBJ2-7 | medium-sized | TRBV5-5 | CASSPGLAASYEQYF
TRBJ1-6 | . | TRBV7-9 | CASSLGSQNSPLHF
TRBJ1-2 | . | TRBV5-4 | CASSYPPGKGERYTF
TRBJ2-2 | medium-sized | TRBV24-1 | CATSDQAGELFF
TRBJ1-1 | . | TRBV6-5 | CAARDRGSGGAFF
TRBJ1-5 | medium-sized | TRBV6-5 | CASSVSGESNQPQHF
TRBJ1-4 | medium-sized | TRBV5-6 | CASSRTQGSNEKLFF
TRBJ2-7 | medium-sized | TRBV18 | CASSPRSGTYEQYF
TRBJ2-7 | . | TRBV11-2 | CASSPYSQSFYEQYF
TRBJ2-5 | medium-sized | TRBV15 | CATSAGGGRETQYF
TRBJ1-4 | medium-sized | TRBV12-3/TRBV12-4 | CASSLGPGTGDEKLFF
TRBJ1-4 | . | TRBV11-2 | CASSSQGLYEKLFF
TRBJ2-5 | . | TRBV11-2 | CASSFTSGDQETQYF
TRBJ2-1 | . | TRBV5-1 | CASSRRTSGDNEQFF
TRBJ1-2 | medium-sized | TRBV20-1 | CSARRSALWDYTF
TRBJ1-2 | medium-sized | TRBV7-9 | CASSLRGYYGYTF
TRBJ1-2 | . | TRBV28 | CASSLAWGYGYTF
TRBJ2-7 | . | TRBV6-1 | CASSEGAGVYEQYF
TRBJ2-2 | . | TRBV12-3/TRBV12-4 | CASNQGSYTGELFF
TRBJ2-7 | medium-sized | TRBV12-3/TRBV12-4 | CASSPQRGNRYEQYF
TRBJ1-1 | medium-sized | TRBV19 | CASIKWGDTEAFF
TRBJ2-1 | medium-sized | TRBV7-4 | CASSLRRITYNEQFF
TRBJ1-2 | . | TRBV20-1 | CSAPRPGANYGYTF
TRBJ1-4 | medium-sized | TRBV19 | CASSIPSTFPNEKLFF
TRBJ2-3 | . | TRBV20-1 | CSAERETDTQYF
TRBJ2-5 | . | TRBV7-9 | CASSLYSGETQYF
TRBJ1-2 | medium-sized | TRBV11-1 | CASSPRPWAGNYGYTF
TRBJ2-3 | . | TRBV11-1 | CASSQVLARSDTQYF
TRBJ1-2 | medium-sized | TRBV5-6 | CASSLPPHDNYGYTF
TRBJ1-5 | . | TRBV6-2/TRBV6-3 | CASKGGNQPQHF
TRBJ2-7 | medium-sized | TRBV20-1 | CSASRGSYEQYF
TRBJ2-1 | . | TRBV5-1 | CASSTQPSGGAYNEQFF
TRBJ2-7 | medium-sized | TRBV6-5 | CASSYSGVSSYEQYF
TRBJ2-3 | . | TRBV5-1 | CASSLRGDTQYF
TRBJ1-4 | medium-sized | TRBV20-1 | CSANDRGRGKLFF
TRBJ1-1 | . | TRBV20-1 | CSAATGAFKTEAFF
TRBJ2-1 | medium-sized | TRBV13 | CASSLGPGTYVYNEQFF
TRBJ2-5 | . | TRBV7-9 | CASSLGDRAQETQYF
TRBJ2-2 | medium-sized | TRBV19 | CASSLAGGTGELFF